This is a list of T cell receptor beta chains from one sample in a study of response to subunit inactivated influenza vaccine. TCRdb recomputed calls from the RT-PCR reads with MiXCR, one row per CDR3 protein. In the table there are a few hundred thousand distinct CDR3 sequences, over 9.5% of which are singletons. Sample: PBMCs from blood, taken about 40 days after vaccination. The receptors originated from a man aged 50-59 years who received an inactivated influenza vaccine. Both conserved end residues are part of each CDR3. A D gene is named only where the DNA matches it firmly. The listing skips clone size in some rows; elsewhere it reads once, few, many or a size class.

cdr3_aa cdr3_nt clone_size j_call v_call d_call cdr3_length
CASSSMEGEQYF TGTGCCAGTAGTAGCATGGAAGGCGAGCAGTACTTC NA TRBJ2-7 TRBV19 NA 12
CATGGSGGQETQYF TGCGCCACGGGGGGTAGCGGTGGCCAAGAGACCCAGTACTTC NA TRBJ2-5 TRBV5-1 TRBD2 14
CASSSLGQGHTGELFF TGTGCCAGCAGTTCGTTAGGACAGGGGCACACCGGGGAGCTGTTTTTT few TRBJ2-2 TRBV6-2/TRBV6-3 TRBD1 16
CAISESRQGNGELFF TGTGCCATCAGTGAGTCGAGACAGGGGAACGGGGAGCTGTTTTTT NA TRBJ2-2 TRBV10-3 TRBD1 15
CATSGGLEPDTQYF TGTGCCACCAGTGGAGGTTTAGAACCAGATACGCAGTATTTT many TRBJ2-3 TRBV24-1 NA 14
CASSTGDRGPYEQYF TGCGCCAGCAGCACCGGGGACAGGGGTCCCTACGAGCAGTACTTC many TRBJ2-7 TRBV5-1 TRBD1 15
CASSFSGRASYNEQFF TGTGCCAGCAGTTTTAGCGGGAGGGCCTCCTACAATGAGCAGTTCTTC few TRBJ2-1 TRBV27 TRBD2 16
CSDTGIHGYTF TGCAGCGATACAGGGATACATGGCTACACCTTC NA TRBJ1-2 TRBV29-1 NA 11
CASSLAGTVYEQYF TGTGCCAGCAGCTTGGCCGGGACAGTCTACGAGCAGTACTTC many TRBJ2-7 TRBV7-9 TRBD1 14
CASSSPVLRYNEQFF TGTGCCAGCAGCAGCCCGGTCTTGCGCTACAATGAGCAGTTCTTC few TRBJ2-1 TRBV2 NA 15
CASSMSGNSYNEQFF TGTGCCAGTAGTATGAGCGGAAACTCCTACAATGAGCAGTTCTTC few TRBJ2-1 TRBV19 NA 15
CSAKGISGVWTDTQYF TGCAGTGCTAAGGGAATTTCGGGAGTTTGGACAGATACGCAGTATTTT NA TRBJ2-3 TRBV20-1 NA 16
CASSYAGTGETQYF TGTGCCAGCAGTTATGCAGGGACTGGAGAGACCCAGTACTTC NA TRBJ2-5 TRBV6-5 NA 14
CASSSGSGQTYEQYF TGTGCCAGCAGCAGTGGATCGGGACAGACCTACGAGCAGTACTTC NA TRBJ2-7 TRBV7-8 TRBD1 15
CASSLAPGTNYEQYF TGTGCCAGCAGCTTAGCTCCCGGGACAAACTACGAGCAGTACTTC few TRBJ2-7 TRBV7-8 NA 15
CASSVTGPGNEQYF TGCGCCAGCAGCGTGACAGGACCGGGGAACGAGCAGTACTTC few TRBJ2-7 TRBV5-1 NA 14
CATSRERGAGYSGNTIYF TGTGCCACCAGCAGAGAGAGGGGAGCAGGCTACTCTGGAAACACCATATATTTT few TRBJ1-3 TRBV15 NA 18
CASSPRLSGEKQYF TGTGCCAGCAGCCCCCGGTTGTCAGGGGAGAAGCAGTACTTC once TRBJ2-7 TRBV7-6 NA 14
CSAGGGTGTDTQYF TGCAGTGCTGGCGGGGGGACGGGGACAGATACGCAGTATTTT few TRBJ2-3 TRBV20-1 TRBD2 14
CASRGQSPTKNIQYF TGTGCCAGCAGAGGACAGAGCCCTACCAAAAACATTCAGTACTTC few TRBJ2-4 TRBV28 NA 15
CATSRQLADTQYF TGTGCCACCAGCAGGCAATTAGCAGATACGCAGTATTTT NA TRBJ2-3 TRBV15 NA 13
CASSLRFPDTQYF TGCGCCAGCAGTCTGCGGTTCCCAGATACGCAGTATTTT few TRBJ2-3 TRBV5-1 NA 13
CATSDSVYDRTDTQYF TGTGCCACCAGTGACTCAGTGTATGATCGCACAGATACGCAGTATTTT NA TRBJ2-3 TRBV24-1 NA 16
CASSQIDSGTDTQYF TGTGCCAGCAGCCAGATCGATTCAGGCACAGATACGCAGTATTTT NA TRBJ2-3 TRBV14 NA 15
CASSFNLAGTSTDTQYF TGCGCCAGCAGCTTCAACCTAGCAGGGACTAGCACAGATACGCAGTATTTT few TRBJ2-3 TRBV5-1 NA 17
CASSYGIAGLSYEQYF TGTGCCAGCAGTTACGGAATAGCGGGGCTCTCCTACGAGCAGTACTTC NA TRBJ2-7 TRBV6-5 TRBD2 16
CASSRGQRQTYEQYF TGTGCCAGCAGCCGAGGACAGCGCCAGACCTACGAGCAGTACTTC NA TRBJ2-7 TRBV14 NA 15
CAISSNSPGANVLTF TGTGCCATCAGTTCTAATAGCCCTGGGGCCAACGTCCTGACTTTC few TRBJ2-6 TRBV10-3 NA 15
CSAQEPWPTSGGSYEQYF TGCAGTGCCCAAGAACCCTGGCCGACTAGCGGGGGTTCCTACGAGCAGTACTTC many TRBJ2-7 TRBV20-1 TRBD2 18
CASSLWAHRLAGFGSLNNEQFF TGTGCCAGCAGCTTATGGGCACATAGACTAGCGGGTTTTGGTTCTTTGAACAATGAGCAGTTCTTC few TRBJ2-1 TRBV7-2 TRBD2 22
CATSRDRVGWETQYF TGTGCCACCAGCAGAGATAGGGTCGGTTGGGAGACCCAGTACTTC few TRBJ2-5 TRBV15 NA 15
CAISVLRLAQTYNEQFF TGTGCCATCAGTGTCCTTCGACTAGCGCAAACCTACAATGAGCAGTTCTTC many TRBJ2-1 TRBV10-3 TRBD2 17
CASSLGRGRQNEQFF TGTGCCAGCAGCTTGGGTCGCGGGAGACAGAATGAGCAGTTCTTC few TRBJ2-1 TRBV5-6 TRBD2 15
CASSLQASIQYF TGTGCCAGCAGCTTGCAGGCAAGCATTCAGTACTTC few TRBJ2-4 TRBV7-2 NA 12
CATSRGQVSEQYF TGTGCCACCAGCAGAGGACAGGTCTCCGAGCAGTACTTC few TRBJ2-7 TRBV15 NA 13
CASSQGLGTEHEQYF TGCGCCAGCAGCCAAGGGCTCGGGACTGAACACGAGCAGTACTTC NA TRBJ2-7 TRBV4-3 NA 15